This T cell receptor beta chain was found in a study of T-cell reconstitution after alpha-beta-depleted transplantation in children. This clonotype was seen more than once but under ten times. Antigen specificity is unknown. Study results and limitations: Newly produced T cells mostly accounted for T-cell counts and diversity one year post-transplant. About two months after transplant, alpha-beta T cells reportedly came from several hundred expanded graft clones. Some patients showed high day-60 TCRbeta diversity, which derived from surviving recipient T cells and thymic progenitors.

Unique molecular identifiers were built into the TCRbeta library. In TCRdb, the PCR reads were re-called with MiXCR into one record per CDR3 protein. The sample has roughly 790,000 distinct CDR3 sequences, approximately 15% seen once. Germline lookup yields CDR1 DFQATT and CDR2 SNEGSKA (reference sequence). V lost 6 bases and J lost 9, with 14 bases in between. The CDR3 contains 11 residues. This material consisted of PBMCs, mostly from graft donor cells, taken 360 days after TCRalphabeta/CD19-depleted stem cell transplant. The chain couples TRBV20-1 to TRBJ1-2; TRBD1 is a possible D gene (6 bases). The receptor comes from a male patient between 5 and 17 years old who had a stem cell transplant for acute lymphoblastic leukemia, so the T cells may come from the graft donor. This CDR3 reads CSAQTRGRYTF. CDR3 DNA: TGCAGTGCCCAGACACGGGGGCGCTACACCTTC.